Sequencing of this T cell receptor (beta chain) was carried out in a study of Graves' ophthalmopathy and Graves' hyperthyroidism (dated by TCRdb to 2016 to 2018). A note on the overall study: Peripheral blood was collected at initial diagnosis, prior to any treatment. The study used TCR beta repertoire signatures to distinguish Graves' ophthalmopathy from Graves' hyperthyroidism and to predict progression to ophthalmopathy. In total, around 130 blood samples were TCR-sequenced: around 42 ophthalmopathy, about 75 hyperthyroidism and approximately 17 hyperthyroidism-to-ophthalmopathy patients. To explore V-J signatures that separate ophthalmopathy from hyperthyroidism, a discovery set of approximately 100 patients was enrolled, consisting of 40 to 45 with ophthalmopathy and about 60 with stable hyperthyroidism. An independent validation cohort was composed of fewer than 20 hyperthyroidism patients and 17 patients who later progressed from hyperthyroidism to ophthalmopathy. In more than five hyperthyroidism patients, the T-cell repertoires found in thyroid tissue were compared with those found in blood. After sampling, hyperthyroidism patients received methimazole starting at 30 mg daily, and ophthalmopathy patients received high-dose intravenous methylprednisolone. Overall results and qualifications from the work: In validation, the model predicted ophthalmopathy progression with about 71% sensitivity and about 73% specificity; some 13 predicted patients were CT-confirmed with GO in a median of approximately 6.5 months. In cross-validation, the 13-signature model distinguished ophthalmopathy from stable hyperthyroidism with 85% to 90% sensitivity and just under 84% specificity, and in the test set the corresponding values were approximately 80% and 75%. Most expanded thyroid clonotypes with frequency above 0.001 were also detected in blood, suggesting blood repertoires may reflect the thyroid immune response. Sample size was not predetermined statistically, and investigators were not blinded to group allocation.

TCR beta CDR3 regions were amplified from RNA transcripts for repertoire sequencing. A first-round RT-PCR used HTBI primers with the Qiagen OneStep RT-PCR kit, followed by a second-round multiplex PCR, size selection and purification. Libraries were sequenced on an Illumina HiSeq2000 using paired-end 100 bp reads. The original methods were these. Reads were processed with SOAPnuke, discarding reads with adapters, uncalled bases, mean Phred below 15, or no exact constant-primer or identifier match. High-quality paired reads were merged with COPE v1.2.5. Unique nucleotide sequences were defined as clonotypes and aligned to IMGT TRB V, D and J references using MiTCR v1.1. The analysis was limited to V-J combinations with a frequency above 0.0001, which together covered approximately 99% of repertoires. For each V-J combination, a TCR clonal expansion and chaos score was defined as the ratio of F50 clonal expansion to chaos observed in the TCRdist matrix. Welch's t-statistics and random forest were used to reduce the features to approximately 13 V-J combinations, which were then used as input to a naive Bayes classifier. The similarity between thyroid and blood repertoires was quantified using the Morisita-Horn index. Clones were called with MiXCR by TCRdb after fastp trimmed the public reads at Q25, and only in-frame beta chains were retained. Every entry covers one CDR3 protein and lists the most common genes and DNA from its rows. The V and J calls reflect TCRdb's pipeline rather than the authors' work. The sample table lists 200,000 to 300,000 distinct CDR3 sequences, around 50% of them with a count of one. In total, the top ten clones hold roughly 50% of the sample.

The ophthalmopathy patients had moderately to severely active disease, with a Clinical Activity Score of 3 or higher, a NOSPECS grade of 4 or higher, and a disease duration of less than 3 months. Patients with other autoimmune diseases, uncontrolled infections, pregnancy or lactation were excluded from the study. Diagnosis relied on clinical symptoms, serum thyroxine, TRAb, thyroid ultrasound and orbital computed tomography. PBMCs were isolated from about 9.1 ml of fresh peripheral blood by Ficoll-Paque density gradient centrifugation. Trizol reagent was used to extract the total RNA, and its quality was then checked on an Agilent 2100 Bioanalyzer. A word on this clonotype: The antigen this receptor binds is unknown. No qualities accompany the bases; no much larger clone lies one base away.

As encoded in the germline V gene, CDR1 is ENHRY while CDR2 is SYGVKD. Compared with germline, V lacks 6 bases and J lacks 0 bases; bases without a gene match: 3. The CDR3 spans 15 residues, from the cysteine through the phenylalanine. The retained sequence is limited to the CDR3, 45 bases, with the frame set at the first base. The rearrangement combines TRBV10-3 with TRBJ2-2; the central 8 bases match TRBD1. The TCR originated in an adult man with Graves' ophthalmopathy. Specimen: peripheral blood. The CDR3 in this case is CAIREDRANTGELFF. The nucleotides are TGTGCCATCAGGGAGGACAGGGCGAACACCGGGGAGCTGTTTTTT.